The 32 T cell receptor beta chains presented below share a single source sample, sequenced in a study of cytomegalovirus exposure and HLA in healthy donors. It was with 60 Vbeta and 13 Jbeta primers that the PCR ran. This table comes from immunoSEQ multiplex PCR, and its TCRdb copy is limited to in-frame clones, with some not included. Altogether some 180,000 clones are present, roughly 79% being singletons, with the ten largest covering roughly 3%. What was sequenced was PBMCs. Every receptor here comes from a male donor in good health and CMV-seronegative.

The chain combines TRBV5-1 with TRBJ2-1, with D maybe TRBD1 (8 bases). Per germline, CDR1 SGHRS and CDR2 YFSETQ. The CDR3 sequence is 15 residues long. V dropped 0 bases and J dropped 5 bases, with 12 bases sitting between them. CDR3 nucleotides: TGCGCCAGCAGCTTGGGACAGGGGAGGGACAATGAGCAGTTCTTC. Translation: CASSLGQGRDNEQFF.

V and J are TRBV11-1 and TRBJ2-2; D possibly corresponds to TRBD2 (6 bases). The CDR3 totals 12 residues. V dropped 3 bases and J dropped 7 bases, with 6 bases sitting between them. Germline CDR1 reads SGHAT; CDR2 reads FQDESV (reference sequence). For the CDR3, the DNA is TGTGCCAGCAGCTTGCGGGGCGGGGAGCTGTTTTTT. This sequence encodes CASSLRGGELFF.

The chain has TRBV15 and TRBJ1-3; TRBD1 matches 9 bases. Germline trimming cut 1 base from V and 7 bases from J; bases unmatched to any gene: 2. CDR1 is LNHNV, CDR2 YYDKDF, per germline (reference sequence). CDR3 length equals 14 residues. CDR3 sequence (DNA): TGTGCCACCAGCAGAGCCGGACAGGGGAACACCATATATTTT. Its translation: CATSRAGQGNTIYF.

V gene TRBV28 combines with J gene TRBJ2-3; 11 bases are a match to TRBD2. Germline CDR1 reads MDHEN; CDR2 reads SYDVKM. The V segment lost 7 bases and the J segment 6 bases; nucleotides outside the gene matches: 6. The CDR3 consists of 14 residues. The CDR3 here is CASTLAGGGDTQYF. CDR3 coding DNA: TGTGCCAGCACTCTAGCGGGAGGTGGGGATACGCAGTATTTT.

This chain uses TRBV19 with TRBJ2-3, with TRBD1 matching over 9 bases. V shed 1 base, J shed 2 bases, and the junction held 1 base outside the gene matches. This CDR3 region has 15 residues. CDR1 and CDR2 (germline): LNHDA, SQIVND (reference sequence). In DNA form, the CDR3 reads TGTGCCAGTAGTATAGGGACAGGGGCCACAGATACGCAGTATTTT. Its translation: CASSIGTGATDTQYF.

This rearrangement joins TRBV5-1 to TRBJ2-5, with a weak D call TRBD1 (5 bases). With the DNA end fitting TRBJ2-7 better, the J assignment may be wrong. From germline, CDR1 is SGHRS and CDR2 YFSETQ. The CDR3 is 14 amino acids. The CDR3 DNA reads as TGCGCCAGCAGCTCCCAGGGATTAACCTACGAGCAGTACTTC. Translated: CASSSQGLTYEQYF.

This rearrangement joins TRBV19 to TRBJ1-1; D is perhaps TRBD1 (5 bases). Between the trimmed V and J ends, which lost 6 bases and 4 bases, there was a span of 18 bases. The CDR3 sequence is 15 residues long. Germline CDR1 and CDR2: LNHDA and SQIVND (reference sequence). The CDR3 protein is CASRPGGVESTEAFF. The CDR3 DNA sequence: TGTGCCAGTAGGCCGGGGGGAGTTGAAAGCACTGAAGCTTTCTTT.

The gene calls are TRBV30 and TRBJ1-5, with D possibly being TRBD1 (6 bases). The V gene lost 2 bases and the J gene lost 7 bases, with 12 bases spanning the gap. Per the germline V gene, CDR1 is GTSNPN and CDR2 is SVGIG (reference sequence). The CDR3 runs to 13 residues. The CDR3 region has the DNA TGTGCCTGGAGTTCCAGGGACATCCAGCCCCAGCATTTT. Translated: CAWSSRDIQPQHF.

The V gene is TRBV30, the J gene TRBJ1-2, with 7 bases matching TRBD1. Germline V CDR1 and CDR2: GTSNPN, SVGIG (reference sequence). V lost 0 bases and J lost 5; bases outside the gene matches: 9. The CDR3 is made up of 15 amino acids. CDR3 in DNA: TGTGCCTGGAGTGTACTCGGCGAGGGGGCGTATGGCTACACCTTC. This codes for CAWSVLGEGAYGYTF.

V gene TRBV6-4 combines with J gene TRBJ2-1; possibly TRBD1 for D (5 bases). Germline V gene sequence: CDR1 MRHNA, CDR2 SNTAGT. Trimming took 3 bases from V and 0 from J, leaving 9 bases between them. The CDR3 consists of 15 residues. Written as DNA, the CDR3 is TGTGCCAGCAGTGAGGACACAAGCTCCTACAATGAGCAGTTCTTC. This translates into CASSEDTSSYNEQFF.

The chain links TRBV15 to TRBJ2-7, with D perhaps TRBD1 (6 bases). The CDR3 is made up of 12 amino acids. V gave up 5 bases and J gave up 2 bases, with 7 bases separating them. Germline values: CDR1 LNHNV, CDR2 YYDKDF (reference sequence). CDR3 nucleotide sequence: TGTGCCACCAGCCCAGGGGCCTACGAGCAGTACTTC. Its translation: CATSPGAYEQYF. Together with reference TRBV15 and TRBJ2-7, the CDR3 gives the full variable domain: DAMVIQNPRYQVTQFGKPVTLSCSQTLNHNVMYWYQQKSSQAPKLLFHYYDKDFNNEADTPDNFQSRRPNTSFCFLDIRSPGLGDTAMYLCATSPGAYEQYFGPGTRLTVT.

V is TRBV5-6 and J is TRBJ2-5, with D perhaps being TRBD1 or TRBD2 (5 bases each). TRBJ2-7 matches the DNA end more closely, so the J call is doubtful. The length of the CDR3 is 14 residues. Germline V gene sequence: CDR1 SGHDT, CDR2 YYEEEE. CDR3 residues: CASSLGLGDYEQYF. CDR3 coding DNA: TGTGCCAGCAGCTTGGGACTGGGGGACTACGAGCAGTACTTC.

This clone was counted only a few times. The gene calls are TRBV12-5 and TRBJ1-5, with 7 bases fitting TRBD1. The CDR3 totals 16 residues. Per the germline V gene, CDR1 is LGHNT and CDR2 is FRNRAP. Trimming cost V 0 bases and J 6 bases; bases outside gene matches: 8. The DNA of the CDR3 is TGTGCTAGTGGTTTGGTATCAAACAGGGGAGGTCAGCCCCAGCATTTT. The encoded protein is CASGLVSNRGGQPQHF.

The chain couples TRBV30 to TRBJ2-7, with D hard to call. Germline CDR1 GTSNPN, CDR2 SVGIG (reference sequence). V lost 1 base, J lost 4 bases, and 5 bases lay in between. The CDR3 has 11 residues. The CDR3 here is CAWSGVYEQYF. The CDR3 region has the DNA TGTGCCTGGAGTGGAGTTTACGAGCAGTACTTC. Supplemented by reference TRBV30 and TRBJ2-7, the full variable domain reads SQTIHQWPATLVQPVGSPLSLECTVEGTSNPNLYWYRQAAGRGLQLLFYSVGIGQISSEVPQNLSASRPQDRQFILSSKKLLLSDSGFYLCAWSGVYEQYFGPGTRLTVT.

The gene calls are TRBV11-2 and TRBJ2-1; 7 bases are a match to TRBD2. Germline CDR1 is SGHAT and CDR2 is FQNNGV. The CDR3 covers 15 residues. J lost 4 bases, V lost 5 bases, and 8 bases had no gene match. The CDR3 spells CASSLRLAEYNEQFF. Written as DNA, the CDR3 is TGTGCCAGCAGCCTTCGACTAGCAGAGTACAATGAGCAGTTCTTC.

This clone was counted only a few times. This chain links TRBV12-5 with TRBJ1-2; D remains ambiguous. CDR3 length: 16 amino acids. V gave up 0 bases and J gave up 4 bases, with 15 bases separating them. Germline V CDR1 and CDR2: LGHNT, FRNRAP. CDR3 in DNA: TGTGCTAGTGGTTTGGTATCGAGACATCTTACCTATGGCTACACCTTC. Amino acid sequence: CASGLVSRHLTYGYTF.

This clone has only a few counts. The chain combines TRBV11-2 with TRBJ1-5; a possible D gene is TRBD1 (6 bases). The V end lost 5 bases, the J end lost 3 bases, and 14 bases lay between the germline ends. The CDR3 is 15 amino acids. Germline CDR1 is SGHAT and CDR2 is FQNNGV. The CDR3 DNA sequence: TGTGCCAGCAGCGTTACAGGGTTGTTCAATCAGCCCCAGCATTTT. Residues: CASSVTGLFNQPQHF.

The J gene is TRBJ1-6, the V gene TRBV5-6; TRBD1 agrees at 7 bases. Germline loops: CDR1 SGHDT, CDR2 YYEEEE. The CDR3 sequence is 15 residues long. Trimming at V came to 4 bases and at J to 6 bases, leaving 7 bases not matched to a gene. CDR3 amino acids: CASSPGTVVNSPLHF. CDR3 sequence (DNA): TGTGCCAGCAGCCCAGGGACAGTTGTTAATTCACCCCTCCACTTT.

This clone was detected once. The CDR3 sequence is CASTYRDRVNQPQHF. The CDR3 coding sequence is TGTGCCAGCACCTACCGGGACAGGGTCAATCAGCCCCAGCATTTT. The genes are TRBV28 and TRBJ1-5; TRBD1 matches 9 bases. V lost 7 bases and J lost 3; bases outside the gene matches: 7. Germline V CDR1 and CDR2: MDHEN, SYDVKM. This CDR3 spans 15 amino acids.

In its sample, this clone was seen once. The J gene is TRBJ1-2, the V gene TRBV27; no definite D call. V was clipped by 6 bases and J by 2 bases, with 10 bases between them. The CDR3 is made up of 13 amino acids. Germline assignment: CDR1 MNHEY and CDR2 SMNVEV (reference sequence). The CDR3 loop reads CASSLGLNYGYTF. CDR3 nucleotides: TGTGCCAGCAGCCTAGGACTCAACTATGGCTACACCTTC.

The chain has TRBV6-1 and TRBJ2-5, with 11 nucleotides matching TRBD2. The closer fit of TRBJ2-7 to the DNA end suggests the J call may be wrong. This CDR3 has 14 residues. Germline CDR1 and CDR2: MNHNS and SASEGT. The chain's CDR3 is CASSEGLAGNEQYF. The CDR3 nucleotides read TGTGCCAGCAGTGAAGGACTAGCGGGGAACGAGCAGTACTTC.

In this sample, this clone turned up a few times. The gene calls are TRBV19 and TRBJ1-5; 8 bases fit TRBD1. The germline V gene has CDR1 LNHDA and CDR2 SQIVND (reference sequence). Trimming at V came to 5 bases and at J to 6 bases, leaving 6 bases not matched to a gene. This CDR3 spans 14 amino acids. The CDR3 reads CASSERQGSQPQHF. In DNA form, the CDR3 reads TGTGCCAGTAGTGAGAGACAGGGGAGTCAGCCCCAGCATTTT.

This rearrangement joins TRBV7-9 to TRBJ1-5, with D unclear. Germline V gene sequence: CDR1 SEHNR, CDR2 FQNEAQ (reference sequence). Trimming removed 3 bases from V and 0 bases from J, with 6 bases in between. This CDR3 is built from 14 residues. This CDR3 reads CASSLRDSNQPQHF. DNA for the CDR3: TGTGCCAGCAGCTTGAGGGATAGCAATCAGCCCCAGCATTTT.

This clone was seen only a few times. Written as DNA, the CDR3 is TGTGCCAGTAGTATAGCCCAGGGTCAGCCCCAGCATTTT. It is translated as CASSIAQGQPQHF. The gene calls are TRBV19 and TRBJ1-5, with D tentatively TRBD1 (5 bases). CDR1 LNHDA and CDR2 SQIVND come from the germline V gene (reference sequence). CDR3 length equals 13 residues. V was shortened by 1 base and J by 6 bases, with 7 bases between the two germline ends.

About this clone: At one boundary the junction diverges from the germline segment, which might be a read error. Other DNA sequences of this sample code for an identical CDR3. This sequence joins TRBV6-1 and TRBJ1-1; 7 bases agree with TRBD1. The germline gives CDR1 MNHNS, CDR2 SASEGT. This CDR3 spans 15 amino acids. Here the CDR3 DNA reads TGTGCCAGCAAAAAAGGAGGGGGCGGGAACACTGAGGCTTTCTTT. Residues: CASKKGGGGNTEAFF.

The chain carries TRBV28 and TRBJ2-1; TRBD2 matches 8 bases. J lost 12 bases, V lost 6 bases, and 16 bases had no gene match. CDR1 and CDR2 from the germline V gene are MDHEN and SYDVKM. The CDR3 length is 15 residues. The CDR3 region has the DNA TGTGCCAGCAGCCCAGCCCTCGATAGCGGGGAAGGGCAGTTCTTC. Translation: CASSPALDSGEGQFF.

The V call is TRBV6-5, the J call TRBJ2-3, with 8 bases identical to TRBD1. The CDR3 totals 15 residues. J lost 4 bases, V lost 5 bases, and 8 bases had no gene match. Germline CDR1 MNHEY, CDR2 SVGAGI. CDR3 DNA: TGTGCCAGCAGTCGCCAGACAGGGGCGGCAGATACGCAGTATTTT. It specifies CASSRQTGAADTQYF.

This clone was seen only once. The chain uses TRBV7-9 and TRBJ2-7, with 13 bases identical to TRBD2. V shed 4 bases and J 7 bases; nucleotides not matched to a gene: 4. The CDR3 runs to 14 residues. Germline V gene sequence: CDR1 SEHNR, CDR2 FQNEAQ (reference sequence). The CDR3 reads CASSSGTSGVEQYF. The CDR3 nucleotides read TGTGCCAGCAGCTCCGGGACTAGCGGGGTTGAGCAGTACTTC.

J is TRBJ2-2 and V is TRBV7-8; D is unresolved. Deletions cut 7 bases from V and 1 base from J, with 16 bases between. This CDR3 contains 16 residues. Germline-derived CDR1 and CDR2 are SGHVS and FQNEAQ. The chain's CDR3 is CASTTHPVLNTGELFF. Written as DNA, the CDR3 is TGTGCCAGCACCACCCACCCGGTCTTGAACACCGGGGAGCTGTTTTTT.

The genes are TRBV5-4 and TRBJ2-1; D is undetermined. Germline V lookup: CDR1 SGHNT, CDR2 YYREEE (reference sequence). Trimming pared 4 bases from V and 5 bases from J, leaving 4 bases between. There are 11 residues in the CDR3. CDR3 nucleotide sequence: TGTGCCAGCAGCCGGGACAATGAGCAGTTCTTC. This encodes CASSRDNEQFF.

CDR3 residues: CASSPRGSGRGLADTQYF. As DNA, the CDR3 is TGTGCCAGCAGCCCTCGAGGGAGCGGGAGGGGTTTGGCAGATACGCAGTATTTT. The chain links TRBV9 to TRBJ2-3, with 10 bases fitting TRBD2. The V segment lost 4 bases and the J segment 4 bases; nucleotides outside the gene matches: 15. From germline, CDR1 is SGDLS and CDR2 YYNGEE. The CDR3 loop spans 18 amino acids.

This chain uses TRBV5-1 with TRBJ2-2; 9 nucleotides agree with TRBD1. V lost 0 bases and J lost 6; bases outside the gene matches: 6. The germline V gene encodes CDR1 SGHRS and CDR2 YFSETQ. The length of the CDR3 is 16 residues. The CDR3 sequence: CASSLEATGGSGELFF. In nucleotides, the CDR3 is TGCGCCAGCAGCTTGGAGGCGACAGGGGGGTCCGGGGAGCTGTTTTTT. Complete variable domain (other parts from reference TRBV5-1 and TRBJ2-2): KAGVTQTPRYLIKTRGQQVTLSCSPISGHRSVSWYQQTPGQGLQFLFEYFSETQRNKGNFPGRFSGRQFSNSRSEMNVSTLELGDSALYLCASSLEATGGSGELFFGEGSRLTVL.